Below, 26 T cell receptor beta chains from the same sample are listed, as sequenced in a study of T cell changes during pregnancy in multiple sclerosis. TCRdb's copy holds only in-frame clones and misses some; the assay was immunoSEQ multiplex PCR. The sample lists 70,000 or so clones, 91% seen once, with approximately 0.71% in the top ten. The sequences come from peripheral blood, collected in the third trimester of pregnancy. The receptors here all came from a female donor in good health, enrolled as a control in a pregnancy study.

Only one count was recorded for this clone. V usage is TRBV11-3 and J usage is TRBJ2-2; 10 positions match TRBD1. The V gene's germline CDR1 is SGHNT and CDR2 YENEEA. V shed 5 bases and J 2 bases; nucleotides not matched to a gene: 5. The CDR3 sequence is 16 residues long. CDR3 coding DNA: TGTGCCAGCAGCCCCCGGGACAGGGGTAACACCGGGGAGCTGTTTTTT. Protein product: CASSPRDRGNTGELFF.

Comments on this clone: At the DNA level, this CDR3 is encoded by other sequences in the same sample as well. The chain combines TRBV6-5 with TRBJ2-7, with D possibly matching TRBD2 (6 bases). V was shortened by 7 bases and J by 0 bases, with 13 bases between the two germline ends. Germline lookup yields CDR1 MNHEY and CDR2 SVGAGI. This CDR3 contains 14 residues. The CDR3 spells CASTRDFSSYEQYF. Here the CDR3 DNA reads TGTGCCAGCACGCGGGACTTCAGCTCCTACGAGCAGTACTTC.

The rearrangement joins TRBV4-3 to TRBJ2-2; no reliable D call. The CDR3 covers 14 residues. CDR1 is LGHNA and CDR2 is YSLEER in the germline V gene. V dropped 0 bases and J dropped 8 bases, with 10 bases sitting between them. CDR3 loop: CASSQDSPWGELFF. In DNA, the CDR3 is TGCGCCAGCAGCCAAGACAGTCCTTGGGGGGAGCTGTTTTTT.

V is TRBV7-2 and J is TRBJ2-7, with 7 bases fitting TRBD2. The CDR3 has 16 residues. The germline gives CDR1 SGHTA, CDR2 FQGNSA. V shed 4 bases and J 10 bases; nucleotides not matched to a gene: 19. DNA of the CDR3: TGTGCCAGCAGCTCATTCGGTCCTGGGGGGGGAAGTAGTCAGTACTTC. Its translation: CASSSFGPGGGSSQYF.

This clone was counted a few times. The chain is built from TRBV20-1 and TRBJ2-7; no firm D call. The CDR3 length is 10 residues. Germline V lookup: CDR1 DFQATT, CDR2 SNEGSKA (reference sequence). The V end was cut by 6 bases, the J end by 3 bases, with 6 bases between. CDR3 sequence (DNA): TGCAGTGCGAGACTCTACGAGCAGTACTTC. Translation: CSARLYEQYF.

This chain links TRBV7-9 with TRBJ2-5; TRBD1 matches 7 bases. With 5 bases clipped from V and 5 bases from J, the junction kept 5 bases outside the gene matches. This CDR3 contains 13 residues. CDR1 is SEHNR and CDR2 is FQNEAQ in the germline V gene (reference sequence). As DNA, the CDR3 is TGTGCCAGCAGCCGGCCCAGGGGGGAGACCCAGTACTTC. It is translated as CASSRPRGETQYF. The variable domain in full, completed from reference TRBV7-9 and TRBJ2-5, reads DTGVSQNPRHKITKRGQNVTFRCDPISEHNRLYWYRQTLGQGPEFLTYFQNEAQLEKSRLLSDRFSAERPKGSFSTLEIQRTEQGDSAMYLCASSRPRGETQYFGPGTRLLVL.

V usage is TRBV10-3 and J usage is TRBJ1-1, with D maybe TRBD1 (6 bases). With 6 bases removed from V and 0 bases from J, the gap between germline ends came to 11 bases. The CDR3 is made up of 14 amino acids. Germline values: CDR1 ENHRY, CDR2 SYGVKD. This CDR3 reads CAIREGTLNTEAFF. The CDR3 region has the DNA TGTGCCATCAGGGAAGGGACATTGAACACTGAAGCTTTCTTT.

The chain uses TRBV21-1 and TRBJ2-5; the table's D call, TRBD1, was not checked against the DNA. TRBV21-1 is listed as a pseudogene. This CDR3 has 16 residues. The DNA of the CDR3 is TGTGCCAGCAGCAAAGTTGGGGTCAGGGGCCAAGAGACCCAGTACTTC. It specifies CASSKVGVRGQETQYF.

Turning to this clone: The same CDR3 can be traced to other DNA sequences in this sample. The chain links TRBV30 to TRBJ2-7; D perhaps matches TRBD2 (6 bases). This CDR3 has 12 amino acids. Germline V gene lookup returns CDR1 GTSNPN and CDR2 SVGIG (reference sequence). The germline V and J ends were trimmed by 0 bases and 7 bases, with 10 bases remaining between them. This chain's CDR3 is CAWSVGTSEQYF. CDR3 coding DNA: TGTGCCTGGAGTGTCGGGACTTCAGAGCAGTACTTC.

The chain carries TRBV6-5 and TRBJ1-1; D perhaps matches TRBD1 (6 bases). V lost 6 bases to trimming and J lost 3 bases, with 14 bases between them. This CDR3 comprises 14 residues. CDR1 and CDR2 (germline): MNHEY, SVGAGI. CDR3 coding DNA: TGTGCCAGCAGGGTGATCAGGGGCGACACTGAAGCTTTCTTT. It is translated as CASRVIRGDTEAFF.

The chain has TRBV9 and TRBJ2-7, with D possibly being TRBD2 (7 bases). The germline V and J ends were trimmed by 3 bases and 5 bases, with 18 bases remaining between them. Per the germline V gene, CDR1 is SGDLS and CDR2 is YYNGEE. This CDR3 has 15 amino acids. The CDR3 DNA reads as TGTGCCAGCAGCGCCGCGGGGGCGGGCCTAAACGAGCAGTACTTC. It yields the protein CASSAAGAGLNEQYF. Full variable domain (rest looked up from reference TRBV9 and TRBJ2-7): DSGVTQTPKHLITATGQRVTLRCSPRSGDLSVYWYQQSLDQGLQFLIQYYNGEERAKGNILERFSAQQFPDLHSELNLSSLELGDSALYFCASSAAGAGLNEQYFGPGTRLTVT.

The V call is TRBV19, the J call TRBJ2-3; no firm D call. In germline, CDR1 is LNHDA, CDR2 SQIVND (reference sequence). The CDR3 is 13 residues long. Deletions cut 7 bases from V and 0 bases from J, with 8 bases between. CDR3 nucleotide sequence: TGTGCCAGTAAGCGCGACAGCACAGATACGCAGTATTTT. Translation: CASKRDSTDTQYF. Complete variable domain (other parts from reference TRBV19 and TRBJ2-3): DGGITQSPKYLFRKEGQNVTLSCEQNLNHDAMYWYRQDPGQGLRLIYYSQIVNDFQKGDIAEGYSVSREKKESFPLTVTSAQKNPTAFYLCASKRDSTDTQYFGPGTRLTVL.

The chain joins TRBV5-1 to TRBJ1-3; a weak D match, TRBD1 (6 bases). The V end lost 1 base, the J end lost 4 bases, and 12 bases lay between the germline ends. Germline CDR1 SGHRS, CDR2 YFSETQ. This CDR3 contains 15 residues. The CDR3 sequence: CASSLSGTTGNTIYF. The DNA for the CDR3 is TGCGCCAGCAGCTTGAGCGGGACAACCGGAAACACCATATATTTT.

The chain uses TRBV18 and TRBJ1-2, with a weak D call TRBD1 (6 bases). V was trimmed by 3 bases and J by 4 bases, leaving 18 bases between them. The CDR3 length is 16 residues. CDR1 and CDR2 (germline): KGHSH, LQKENI. This chain's CDR3 is CASSPSDSPVLYGYTF. CDR3 sequence (DNA): TGTGCCAGCTCACCGTCGGACAGTCCGGTACTCTATGGCTACACCTTC. Full variable domain (outside the CDR3, taken from reference TRBV18 and TRBJ1-2): NAGVMQNPRHLVRRRGQEARLRCSPMKGHSHVYWYRQLPEEGLKFMVYLQKENIIDESGMPKERFSAEFPKEGPSILRIQQVVRGDSAAYFCASSPSDSPVLYGYTFGSGTRLTVV.

The chain links TRBV4-1 to TRBJ1-2; 8 bases align to TRBD1. With 2 bases clipped from V and 2 bases from J, the junction kept 7 bases outside the gene matches. The length of the CDR3 is 16 residues. Per germline, CDR1 MGHRA and CDR2 YSYEKL. The CDR3 sequence: CASSQPRQGKNYGYTF. DNA for the CDR3: TGCGCCAGCAGCCAACCGCGACAGGGGAAGAACTATGGCTACACCTTC.

The chain has TRBV6-5 and TRBJ2-2; TRBD2 is a possible D gene (6 bases). CDR1 MNHEY and CDR2 SVGAGI come from the germline V gene. This CDR3 has 14 residues. Trimming took off 5 bases at V and 2 bases at J, with 9 bases between the two ends. In DNA, the CDR3 is TGTGCCAGCAGTACGGGACTTAACACCGGGGAGCTGTTTTTT. It encodes CASSTGLNTGELFF.

The table lists this clone with a count of one. The chain uses TRBV7-8 and TRBJ1-4, with 8 bases identical to TRBD1. Trimming removed 6 bases from V and 7 bases from J; junction bases left unmatched: 7. Germline CDR1 reads SGHVS; CDR2 reads FQNEAQ. CDR3 length: 14 amino acids. The CDR3 reads CASRSLQGGEKLFF. The CDR3 DNA follows: TGTGCCAGCAGGAGTTTACAGGGGGGTGAAAAACTGTTTTTT.

The V gene is TRBV6-1, the J gene TRBJ2-2, with TRBD2 matching over 12 bases. The CDR3 is 15 residues long. The V gene's germline CDR1 is MNHNS and CDR2 SASEGT. J lost 6 bases, V lost 2 bases, and 1 base had no gene match. The CDR3 DNA reads TGTGCCAGCAGTGAACTAGCGGGGGGGCCCGGGGAGCTGTTTTTT. Translated, it gives CASSELAGGPGELFF.

This clone was recorded once. V usage is TRBV18 and J usage is TRBJ1-1; D gene uncertain. CDR1 and CDR2 from the germline V gene are KGHSH and LQKENI. This CDR3 has 16 amino acids. Trimming pared 6 bases from V and 4 bases from J, leaving 21 bases between. The CDR3 DNA is TGTGCCAGCTCTCACACAACTAACCCCCAGAGCACTGAAGCTTTCTTT. Protein sequence: CASSHTTNPQSTEAFF.

This clone has just one count. The genes are TRBV6-1 and TRBJ2-5; possibly TRBD2 for D (7 bases). Germline CDR1 is MNHNS and CDR2 is SASEGT. There are 14 residues in the CDR3. The V gene lost 7 bases and the J gene lost 5 bases, with 17 bases spanning the gap. The CDR3 protein is CASTLGGVLETQYF. The CDR3 DNA is TGTGCCAGCACCTTAGGGGGGGTATTGGAGACCCAGTACTTC.

V usage is TRBV5-5 and J usage is TRBJ1-5; 8 bases match TRBD1. J lost 7 bases, V lost 4 bases, and 7 bases had no gene match. Germline CDR1 SGHKS, CDR2 YYEKEE (reference sequence). The CDR3 sequence is 14 residues long. CDR3 in amino acids: CASSPTGVGQPQHF. The DNA for the CDR3 is TGTGCCAGCAGCCCGACAGGGGTTGGCCAGCCCCAGCATTTT.

The V and J genes are TRBV5-1 and TRBJ2-7; the D gene is possibly TRBD1 (6 bases). Germline-derived CDR1 and CDR2 are SGHRS and YFSETQ. CDR3 length: 15 residues. V gave up 2 bases and J gave up 6 bases, with 18 bases separating them. In DNA form, the CDR3 reads TGCGCCAGCAGCTTAAAGGACAGTTTAGTTGGCGAGCAGTACTTC. Protein sequence: CASSLKDSLVGEQYF.

The rearrangement links TRBV11-2 to TRBJ1-2, with 8 bases that match TRBD1. CDR3 length: 14 residues. CDR1 and CDR2 (germline): SGHAT, FQNNGV. The trim removed 1 base at V and 2 bases at J, leaving 0 bases unmatched. The CDR3 DNA follows: TGTGCCAGCAGCTTAGGGACAGGGAACTATGGCTACACCTTC. Translating gives CASSLGTGNYGYTF. The full variable domain, in which reference TRBV11-2 and TRBJ1-2 provide the parts outside the CDR3, is EAGVAQSPRYKIIEKRQSVAFWCNPISGHATLYWYQQILGQGPKLLIQFQNNGVVDDSQLPKDRFSAERLKGVDSTLKIQPAKLEDSAVYLCASSLGTGNYGYTFGSGTRLTVV.

This rearrangement joins TRBV7-9 to TRBJ2-4; 10 nucleotides line up with TRBD2. Germline trimming cut 4 bases from V and 5 bases from J; bases unmatched to any gene: 5. This CDR3 is built from 15 residues. Germline V gene data show CDR1 as SEHNR and CDR2 as FQNEAQ (reference sequence). This CDR3 reads CASSSSGTSENIQYF. The CDR3 DNA reads TGTGCCAGCAGCTCCTCCGGGACTAGCGAAAACATTCAGTACTTC.

This CDR3 is CASSATGPAYGYTF. The CDR3 DNA is TGTGCCAGTAGTGCGACAGGGCCGGCCTATGGCTACACCTTC. The V and J genes are TRBV19 and TRBJ1-2, with 7 bases fitting TRBD1. The junction had 7 bases not matched to a gene; V was cut back by 5 bases and J by 4 bases. The CDR3 sequence is 14 residues long. CDR1 is LNHDA and CDR2 is SQIVND in the germline V gene (reference sequence).

This clone occurred once. V usage is TRBV4-3 and J usage is TRBJ2-7; TRBD1 agrees at 7 bases. CDR1 is LGHNA and CDR2 is YSLEER in the germline V gene. The CDR3 contains 15 residues. V shed 4 bases, J shed 6 bases, and the junction held 12 bases outside the gene matches. In DNA, the CDR3 is TGCGCCAGCAGCCGTTCTCCGACAGGGACGGCCGAGCAGTACTTC. Translating it yields CASSRSPTGTAEQYF.